This record covers a single T cell receptor beta chain. Its antigen is unknown. Sequencing was performed with immunoSEQ multiplex PCR; in TCRdb, only in-frame clones are kept and a portion is missing. The profile shows tens of thousands of clones, over 65% of them singletons. This CDR3 has 14 residues. Trimming left V 10 bases short and J 0 bases short, with 14 bases between. CDR1 SNHLY and CDR2 FYNNEI come from the germline V gene. CD4+ T cells specific for antigen were expanded with viral peptide pools by the ViraFEST assay before sequencing. Upon completion of under eleven days in culture, CD4+ T cells were isolated. Testing of the vaccine recipients showed negative nucleocapsid antibodies and no prior SARS-CoV-2 infection. In culture with about 10 IU/ml IL-2 and 9 to 10 ug/ml peptides, PBMC were grown at a few million per well. It was on days 3 and 7 that half the medium was replaced with IL-2 medium.

This sample was included in a study of vaccination effects on CD4 cells after COVID-19. General study results and limits: In the late period after vaccination, infection- and vaccine-induced clones contracted markedly. Relatively few convalescent patients took part in the study, which had no early post-infection timepoints.

The chain has TRBV2 and TRBJ2-3; D is possibly TRBD1 (6 bases). The source is a human donor who received a COVID-19 vaccine. Here the sequenced sample was CD4+ T cells from PBMCs cultured with HCoV-OC43 spike peptides, taken before COVID-19 vaccination. The subset was: HCoV-OC43 spike overlapping peptide pool stimulation. CDR3 protein: CATQRQDSTDTQYF. The CDR3 DNA reads as TGTGCCACCCAAAGACAGGACAGCACAGATACGCAGTATTTT.